These 5 T cell receptor beta chains came from one sample sequenced in a study of cytomegalovirus exposure and HLA in healthy donors. The repertoire was sequenced with immunoSEQ multiplex PCR; TCRdb's copy has only in-frame clones and lacks some. The sample shows roughly 75,000 clones, around four fifths of them seen only once. Sequencing used PBMCs. The receptors stem from a man under 40 in good health and CMV-seronegative.

The chain links TRBV6-4 to TRBJ1-2; no reliable D call. Germline V lookup: CDR1 MRHNA, CDR2 SNTAGT. The V end lost 8 bases, the J end lost 6 bases, and 28 bases lay between the germline ends. This CDR3 region has 17 residues. CDR3 in DNA: TGTGCCAGCGCCCCCGAGGGAGTCGCGGACCCCTTCCATGGCTACACCTTC. It codes for CASAPEGVADPFHGYTF.

This clone was counted only a few times. The chain uses TRBV10-3 and TRBJ1-1; 9 bases align to TRBD1. Unmatched junction bases numbered 6, after V lost 7 bases and J lost 3 bases. The CDR3 is made up of 14 amino acids. The germline V gene has CDR1 ENHRY and CDR2 SYGVKD. CDR3 sequence (DNA): TGTGCCATCAATCAACAGGGGGCAGACACTGAAGCTTTCTTT. This gives the protein CAINQQGADTEAFF.

The gene calls are TRBV18 and TRBJ2-3, with D maybe TRBD2 (6 bases). Trimming shortened V by 3 bases and J by 0 bases, and 10 bases separated the two germline ends. The CDR3 is 15 residues long. Germline loops: CDR1 KGHSH, CDR2 LQKENI. The CDR3 here is CASSPDYLSTDTQYF. CDR3 DNA: TGTGCCAGCTCACCGGACTATCTCAGCACAGATACGCAGTATTTT.

The J gene is TRBJ2-7, the V gene TRBV2, with 7 bases lining up with TRBD2. The CDR3 sequence is 16 residues long. V lost 8 bases, J lost 4 bases, and 17 bases stayed unmatched. Germline V gives CDR1 SNHLY, CDR2 FYNNEI. The CDR3 here is CASFGAVGWGGYEQYF. The CDR3 DNA reads as TGTGCCAGCTTTGGGGCCGTTGGCTGGGGGGGGTACGAGCAGTACTTC.

This chain uses TRBV27 with TRBJ2-1; TRBD1 aligns across 8 bases. Looked up from germline, CDR1 is MNHEY and CDR2 is SMNVEV (reference sequence). V lost 5 bases to trimming and J lost 0 bases; unmatched junction nucleotides: 12. This CDR3 has 18 amino acids. CDR3 DNA: TGTGCCAGCAGTCTAGCCCTTGGACAGGGAAGCTCCTACAATGAGCAGTTCTTC. This translates into CASSLALGQGSSYNEQFF.